Listed below are T cell receptor beta chains from one sample, sequenced in a study of cytomegalovirus exposure and HLA in healthy donors. Sequencing was performed with immunoSEQ multiplex PCR; in TCRdb, only in-frame clones are kept and a portion is missing. Of around 180,000 clones listed, roughly 70% are singletons. What was sequenced was PBMCs. The receptors originated from a girl aged 5 to 17 in good health and CMV-seronegative. The CDR3 runs from the conserved cysteine through the conserved F or W. A D gene is named only where the DNA matches it firmly. Where a row states a size, it is once, few, many or the class of an expanded clone; other rows omit it.

v_gene	abundance	j_gene	d_gene	CDR3nt	CDR3aa
TRBV9	few	TRBJ2-3	TRBD2	TGTGCCAGCAGCGTAGTTAGCGGGGGGGCCGGGGGTACGCAGTATTTT	CASSVVSGGAGGTQYF
TRBV29-1	NA	TRBJ2-7	TRBD2	TGCAGCGTGGGAGGACTAGGGTTGTCCTACGAGCAGTACTTC	CSVGGLGLSYEQYF
TRBV7-6	NA	TRBJ2-3	TRBD2	TGTGCCAGCAGCCGAGCGGGGGGCCTCACAGATACGCAGTATTTT	CASSRAGGLTDTQYF
TRBV30	NA	TRBJ1-4	NA	TGTGCCGGGGGGGGGCTGGAACTGTTTTTT	CAGGGLELFF
TRBV29-1	NA	TRBJ2-7	NA	TGCAGCGTTGTTGGGGCCCCGCTTGGTTTGTCCTACGAGCAGTACTTC	CSVVGAPLGLSYEQYF
TRBV5-1	NA	TRBJ1-2	NA	TGCGCCAGCAGCTTTGGAGAGCCCTATGGCTACACCTTC	CASSFGEPYGYTF
TRBV7-9	few	TRBJ2-1	NA	TGTGCCAGCAGCTTAGGTACAGCTGAAGGGAGCAATGAGCAGTTCTTC	CASSLGTAEGSNEQFF
TRBV11-2	NA	TRBJ2-3	NA	TGTGCCAGCAGCTTGGAAAGCGGCCTCACAGATACGCAGTATTTT	CASSLESGLTDTQYF
TRBV18	NA	TRBJ2-7	NA	TGTGCCAGCTCACCCCTGGAGGGGACAGCCTACGAGCAGTACTTC	CASSPLEGTAYEQYF
TRBV5-1	NA	TRBJ2-2	TRBD2	TGCGCCAGCAAAGGGACTACGGGAGACACCGGGGAGCTGTTTTTT	CASKGTTGDTGELFF
TRBV18	NA	TRBJ2-7	TRBD1	TGTGCCAGCTCACCACCCGTCGGGACAGGGGTGGGCGAGCAGTACTTC	CASSPPVGTGVGEQYF
TRBV14	NA	TRBJ2-3	TRBD2	TGTGCCAGCAGCCGAGCGGGGATTAACACAGATACGCAGTATTTT	CASSRAGINTDTQYF
TRBV11-2	NA	TRBJ2-1	TRBD2	TGTGCCAGCAGCCCCGGGACTAGCGGGGGCAATGAGCAGTTCTTC	CASSPGTSGGNEQFF
TRBV30	NA	TRBJ1-2	NA	TGTGCCTGGTCCGGGGGATATGGCTACACCTTC	CAWSGGYGYTF
TRBV19	once	TRBJ2-1	TRBD2	TGTGCCAGTAGTTACCGGACTAGCGGGGGGACTAGCTCCTACAATGAGCAGTTCTTC	CASSYRTSGGTSSYNEQFF
TRBV6-1	NA	TRBJ2-7	TRBD2	TGTGCCAGCGGGGGGGTGGCCAAGACTACCTACGAGCAGTACTTC	CASGGVAKTTYEQYF
TRBV5-1	NA	TRBJ1-2	NA	TGCGCCAGCAGCTATGTCGGGACTGCAAATTCCGACTATGGCTACACCTTC	CASSYVGTANSDYGYTF
TRBV6-6	NA	TRBJ1-5	NA	TGCGCCAGCACCCTGACTGGGGCCCTTGAGCCCCAGCATTTT	CASTLTGALEPQHF
TRBV19	NA	TRBJ1-6	TRBD1	TGTGCCAGTAGTATCCTGTTGGGACAGGGGGCGTTCAATTCACCCCTCCACTTT	CASSILLGQGAFNSPLHF
TRBV4-1	NA	TRBJ2-7	TRBD2	TGCGCCAGCAGCCAACAACGGGAGGAGTCCTACGAGCAGTACTTC	CASSQQREESYEQYF
TRBV7-9	NA	TRBJ1-2	NA	TGTGCCAGCAGCTTAGATGGGGCGCTTGGCTACACCTTC	CASSLDGALGYTF
TRBV4-1	NA	TRBJ1-2	NA	TGCGCCAGCAGCCAAGACCGGGGGGCGGATGGCTACACCTTC	CASSQDRGADGYTF
TRBV6-5	NA	TRBJ2-7	NA	TGTGCCAGCAGTTACAAATTGCCGGGACATTTATACGAGCAGTACTTC	CASSYKLPGHLYEQYF
TRBV7-5	NA	TRBJ2-7	NA	TGTGCCAGAAGCTTCGGAGACAGTTGCCCCACCTACGAGCAGTACTTC	CARSFGDSCPTYEQYF
TRBV2	NA	TRBJ1-1	TRBD1	TGTGCCAGCAGTGGACAGGGACGGACTGAAGCTTTCTTT	CASSGQGRTEAFF
TRBV2	NA	TRBJ2-5	TRBD1	TGTGCCAGCAGGGCCGGGACAGGGGGAAGAGAGACCCAGTACTTC	CASRAGTGGRETQYF
TRBV5-6	NA	TRBJ1-2	TRBD1	TGTGCCAGCAGCTTGGCGGACAGGGAGGACTATGGCTACACCTTC	CASSLADREDYGYTF
TRBV6-1	NA	TRBJ2-7	NA	TGTGCCAGCAGTGAAGAACAAGAGCAGTACTTC	CASSEEQEQYF
TRBV5-1	few	TRBJ1-1	NA	TGCGCCAGCAGCTACCGGCAGGGTGGCACTGAAGCTTTCTTT	CASSYRQGGTEAFF
TRBV6-5	few	TRBJ2-5	TRBD1	TGTGCCAGCAGTTACTCCTCGGGACAGGGGGCGGGTAGGGACTTC	CASSYSSGQGAGRDF
TRBV29-1	NA	TRBJ1-1	NA	TGCAGTGCAGGGGTAGGGACCTACACTGAAGCTTTCTTT	CSAGVGTYTEAFF
TRBV9	NA	TRBJ1-1	NA	TGTGCCAGCAGCGTACTCACAGGGTACACTGAAGCTTTCTTT	CASSVLTGYTEAFF
TRBV4-1	NA	TRBJ1-5	TRBD1	TGCGCCAGCAGTCGGGACAGGGAGTCTTATCTTAGTAGTCAGCCCCAGCATTTT	CASSRDRESYLSSQPQHF
TRBV19	NA	TRBJ2-7	NA	TGTGCCAGTAGCTGGACAGATTCCTACGAGCAGTACTTC	CASSWTDSYEQYF
TRBV5-1	NA	TRBJ1-3	TRBD1	TGCGCCAGCAGCTTGACTTGGACAGGTCCTGGAAACACCATATATTTT	CASSLTWTGPGNTIYF
TRBV6-5	NA	TRBJ2-2	NA	TGTGCCAGCCGAACGGGGGTATCTACCGGGGAGCTGTTTTTT	CASRTGVSTGELFF
TRBV10-3	NA	TRBJ2-5	NA	TGTGCCACCGTTAGCGGAGCCCAAGAGACCCAGTACTTC	CATVSGAQETQYF
TRBV6-1	NA	TRBJ2-5	TRBD1	TGTGCCAGCTCCAGGGGGCGAGAGCAGTACTTC	CASSRGREQYF
TRBV5-4	few	TRBJ2-7	TRBD1	TGTGCCAGTAGAACGGGACAGGGGGCGCCTGGCGAGCAGTACTTC	CASRTGQGAPGEQYF
TRBV2	NA	TRBJ2-5	TRBD1	TGTGCCAGCAGTCCAGGACAGGGGGGATCGACCCAAGAGACCCAGTACTTC	CASSPGQGGSTQETQYF
TRBV5-6	NA	TRBJ2-3	TRBD1	TGTGCCAGTTTGGGACAGGGGACAGATACGCAGTATTTT	CASLGQGTDTQYF
TRBV7-2	NA	TRBJ2-5	NA	TGTGCCAGCAGCTCAACAGGATTTGAGACCCAGTACTTC	CASSSTGFETQYF
TRBV5-1	NA	TRBJ2-3	NA	TGCGCCAGCAGCGGTGGGACAAGGGTCCCAGATACGCAGTATTTT	CASSGGTRVPDTQYF
TRBV6-1	NA	TRBJ1-1	NA	TGTGCCAGCAGTGAATTAGTTAACTCGGGCACTGAAGCTTTCTTT	CASSELVNSGTEAFF
TRBV9	NA	TRBJ2-2	NA	TGTGCCAGCAGCGGGGCAATGGGGGGGCTGTTTTTT	CASSGAMGGLFF